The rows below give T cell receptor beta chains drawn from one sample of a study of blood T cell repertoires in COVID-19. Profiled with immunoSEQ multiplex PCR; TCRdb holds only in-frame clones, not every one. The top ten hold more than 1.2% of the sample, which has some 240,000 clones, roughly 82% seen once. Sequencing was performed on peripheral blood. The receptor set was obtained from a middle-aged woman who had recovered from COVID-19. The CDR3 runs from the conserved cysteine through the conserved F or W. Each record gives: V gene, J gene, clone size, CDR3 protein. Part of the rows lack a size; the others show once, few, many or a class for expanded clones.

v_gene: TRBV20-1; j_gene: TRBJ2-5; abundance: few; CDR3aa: CSAVTRVTQYF
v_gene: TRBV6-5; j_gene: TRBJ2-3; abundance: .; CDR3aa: CASSSGIGDTQYF
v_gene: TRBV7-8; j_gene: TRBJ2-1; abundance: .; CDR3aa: CASSYSGGAQGNEQFF
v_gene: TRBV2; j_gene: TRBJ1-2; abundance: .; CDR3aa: CATTTGGGYGYTF
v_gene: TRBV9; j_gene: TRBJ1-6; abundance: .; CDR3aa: CASSAGGQGNSPLHF
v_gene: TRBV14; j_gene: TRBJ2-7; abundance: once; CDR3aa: CASSPVAGTTTYEQYF
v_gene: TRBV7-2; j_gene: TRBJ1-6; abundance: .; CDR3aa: CASSPPPQPSSYNSPLHF
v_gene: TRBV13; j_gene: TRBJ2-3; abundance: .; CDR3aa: CASSPGQGIITQYF
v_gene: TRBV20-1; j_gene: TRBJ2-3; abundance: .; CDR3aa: CSASSTSTDTQYF
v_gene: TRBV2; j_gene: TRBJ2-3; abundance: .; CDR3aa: CATGLAASTDTQYF
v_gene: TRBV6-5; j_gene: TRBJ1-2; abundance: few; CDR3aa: CASSYQANTNYGYTF
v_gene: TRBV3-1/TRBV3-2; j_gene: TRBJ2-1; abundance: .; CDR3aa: CASSQYHPGQHSYNEQFF